What follows describes a single T cell receptor beta chain. The antigen remains undetermined. For each subset, genomic DNA was distributed in equal portions over several immunoSEQ plates. Assay used: immunoSEQ multiplex PCR; TCRdb lists only in-frame clones, some missing. The table lists some 2,100,000 clones, 90% to 97% of them singletons. These data originate in a study of shared clonotypes between healthy human individuals. There are 16 residues in the CDR3. Germline V lookup: CDR1 MNHEY, CDR2 SMNVEV (reference sequence). V lost 1 base and J lost 2, with 14 bases in between. General observations from the study: Non-shared clonotypes had lower generation probabilities than those shared by all four donors.

Sequencing used naive CD4+ T cells sorted from blood. The subset: CD45RA+ positively selected. The receptor comes from a man aged 18 to 30 in good health. The gene calls are TRBV27 and TRBJ2-5; D possibly corresponds to TRBD1 (6 bases). CDR3 nucleotide sequence: TGTGCCAGCAGTTTATTTGGGTTAGGACAGCAAGAGACCCAGTACTTC. This encodes CASSLFGLGQQETQYF.